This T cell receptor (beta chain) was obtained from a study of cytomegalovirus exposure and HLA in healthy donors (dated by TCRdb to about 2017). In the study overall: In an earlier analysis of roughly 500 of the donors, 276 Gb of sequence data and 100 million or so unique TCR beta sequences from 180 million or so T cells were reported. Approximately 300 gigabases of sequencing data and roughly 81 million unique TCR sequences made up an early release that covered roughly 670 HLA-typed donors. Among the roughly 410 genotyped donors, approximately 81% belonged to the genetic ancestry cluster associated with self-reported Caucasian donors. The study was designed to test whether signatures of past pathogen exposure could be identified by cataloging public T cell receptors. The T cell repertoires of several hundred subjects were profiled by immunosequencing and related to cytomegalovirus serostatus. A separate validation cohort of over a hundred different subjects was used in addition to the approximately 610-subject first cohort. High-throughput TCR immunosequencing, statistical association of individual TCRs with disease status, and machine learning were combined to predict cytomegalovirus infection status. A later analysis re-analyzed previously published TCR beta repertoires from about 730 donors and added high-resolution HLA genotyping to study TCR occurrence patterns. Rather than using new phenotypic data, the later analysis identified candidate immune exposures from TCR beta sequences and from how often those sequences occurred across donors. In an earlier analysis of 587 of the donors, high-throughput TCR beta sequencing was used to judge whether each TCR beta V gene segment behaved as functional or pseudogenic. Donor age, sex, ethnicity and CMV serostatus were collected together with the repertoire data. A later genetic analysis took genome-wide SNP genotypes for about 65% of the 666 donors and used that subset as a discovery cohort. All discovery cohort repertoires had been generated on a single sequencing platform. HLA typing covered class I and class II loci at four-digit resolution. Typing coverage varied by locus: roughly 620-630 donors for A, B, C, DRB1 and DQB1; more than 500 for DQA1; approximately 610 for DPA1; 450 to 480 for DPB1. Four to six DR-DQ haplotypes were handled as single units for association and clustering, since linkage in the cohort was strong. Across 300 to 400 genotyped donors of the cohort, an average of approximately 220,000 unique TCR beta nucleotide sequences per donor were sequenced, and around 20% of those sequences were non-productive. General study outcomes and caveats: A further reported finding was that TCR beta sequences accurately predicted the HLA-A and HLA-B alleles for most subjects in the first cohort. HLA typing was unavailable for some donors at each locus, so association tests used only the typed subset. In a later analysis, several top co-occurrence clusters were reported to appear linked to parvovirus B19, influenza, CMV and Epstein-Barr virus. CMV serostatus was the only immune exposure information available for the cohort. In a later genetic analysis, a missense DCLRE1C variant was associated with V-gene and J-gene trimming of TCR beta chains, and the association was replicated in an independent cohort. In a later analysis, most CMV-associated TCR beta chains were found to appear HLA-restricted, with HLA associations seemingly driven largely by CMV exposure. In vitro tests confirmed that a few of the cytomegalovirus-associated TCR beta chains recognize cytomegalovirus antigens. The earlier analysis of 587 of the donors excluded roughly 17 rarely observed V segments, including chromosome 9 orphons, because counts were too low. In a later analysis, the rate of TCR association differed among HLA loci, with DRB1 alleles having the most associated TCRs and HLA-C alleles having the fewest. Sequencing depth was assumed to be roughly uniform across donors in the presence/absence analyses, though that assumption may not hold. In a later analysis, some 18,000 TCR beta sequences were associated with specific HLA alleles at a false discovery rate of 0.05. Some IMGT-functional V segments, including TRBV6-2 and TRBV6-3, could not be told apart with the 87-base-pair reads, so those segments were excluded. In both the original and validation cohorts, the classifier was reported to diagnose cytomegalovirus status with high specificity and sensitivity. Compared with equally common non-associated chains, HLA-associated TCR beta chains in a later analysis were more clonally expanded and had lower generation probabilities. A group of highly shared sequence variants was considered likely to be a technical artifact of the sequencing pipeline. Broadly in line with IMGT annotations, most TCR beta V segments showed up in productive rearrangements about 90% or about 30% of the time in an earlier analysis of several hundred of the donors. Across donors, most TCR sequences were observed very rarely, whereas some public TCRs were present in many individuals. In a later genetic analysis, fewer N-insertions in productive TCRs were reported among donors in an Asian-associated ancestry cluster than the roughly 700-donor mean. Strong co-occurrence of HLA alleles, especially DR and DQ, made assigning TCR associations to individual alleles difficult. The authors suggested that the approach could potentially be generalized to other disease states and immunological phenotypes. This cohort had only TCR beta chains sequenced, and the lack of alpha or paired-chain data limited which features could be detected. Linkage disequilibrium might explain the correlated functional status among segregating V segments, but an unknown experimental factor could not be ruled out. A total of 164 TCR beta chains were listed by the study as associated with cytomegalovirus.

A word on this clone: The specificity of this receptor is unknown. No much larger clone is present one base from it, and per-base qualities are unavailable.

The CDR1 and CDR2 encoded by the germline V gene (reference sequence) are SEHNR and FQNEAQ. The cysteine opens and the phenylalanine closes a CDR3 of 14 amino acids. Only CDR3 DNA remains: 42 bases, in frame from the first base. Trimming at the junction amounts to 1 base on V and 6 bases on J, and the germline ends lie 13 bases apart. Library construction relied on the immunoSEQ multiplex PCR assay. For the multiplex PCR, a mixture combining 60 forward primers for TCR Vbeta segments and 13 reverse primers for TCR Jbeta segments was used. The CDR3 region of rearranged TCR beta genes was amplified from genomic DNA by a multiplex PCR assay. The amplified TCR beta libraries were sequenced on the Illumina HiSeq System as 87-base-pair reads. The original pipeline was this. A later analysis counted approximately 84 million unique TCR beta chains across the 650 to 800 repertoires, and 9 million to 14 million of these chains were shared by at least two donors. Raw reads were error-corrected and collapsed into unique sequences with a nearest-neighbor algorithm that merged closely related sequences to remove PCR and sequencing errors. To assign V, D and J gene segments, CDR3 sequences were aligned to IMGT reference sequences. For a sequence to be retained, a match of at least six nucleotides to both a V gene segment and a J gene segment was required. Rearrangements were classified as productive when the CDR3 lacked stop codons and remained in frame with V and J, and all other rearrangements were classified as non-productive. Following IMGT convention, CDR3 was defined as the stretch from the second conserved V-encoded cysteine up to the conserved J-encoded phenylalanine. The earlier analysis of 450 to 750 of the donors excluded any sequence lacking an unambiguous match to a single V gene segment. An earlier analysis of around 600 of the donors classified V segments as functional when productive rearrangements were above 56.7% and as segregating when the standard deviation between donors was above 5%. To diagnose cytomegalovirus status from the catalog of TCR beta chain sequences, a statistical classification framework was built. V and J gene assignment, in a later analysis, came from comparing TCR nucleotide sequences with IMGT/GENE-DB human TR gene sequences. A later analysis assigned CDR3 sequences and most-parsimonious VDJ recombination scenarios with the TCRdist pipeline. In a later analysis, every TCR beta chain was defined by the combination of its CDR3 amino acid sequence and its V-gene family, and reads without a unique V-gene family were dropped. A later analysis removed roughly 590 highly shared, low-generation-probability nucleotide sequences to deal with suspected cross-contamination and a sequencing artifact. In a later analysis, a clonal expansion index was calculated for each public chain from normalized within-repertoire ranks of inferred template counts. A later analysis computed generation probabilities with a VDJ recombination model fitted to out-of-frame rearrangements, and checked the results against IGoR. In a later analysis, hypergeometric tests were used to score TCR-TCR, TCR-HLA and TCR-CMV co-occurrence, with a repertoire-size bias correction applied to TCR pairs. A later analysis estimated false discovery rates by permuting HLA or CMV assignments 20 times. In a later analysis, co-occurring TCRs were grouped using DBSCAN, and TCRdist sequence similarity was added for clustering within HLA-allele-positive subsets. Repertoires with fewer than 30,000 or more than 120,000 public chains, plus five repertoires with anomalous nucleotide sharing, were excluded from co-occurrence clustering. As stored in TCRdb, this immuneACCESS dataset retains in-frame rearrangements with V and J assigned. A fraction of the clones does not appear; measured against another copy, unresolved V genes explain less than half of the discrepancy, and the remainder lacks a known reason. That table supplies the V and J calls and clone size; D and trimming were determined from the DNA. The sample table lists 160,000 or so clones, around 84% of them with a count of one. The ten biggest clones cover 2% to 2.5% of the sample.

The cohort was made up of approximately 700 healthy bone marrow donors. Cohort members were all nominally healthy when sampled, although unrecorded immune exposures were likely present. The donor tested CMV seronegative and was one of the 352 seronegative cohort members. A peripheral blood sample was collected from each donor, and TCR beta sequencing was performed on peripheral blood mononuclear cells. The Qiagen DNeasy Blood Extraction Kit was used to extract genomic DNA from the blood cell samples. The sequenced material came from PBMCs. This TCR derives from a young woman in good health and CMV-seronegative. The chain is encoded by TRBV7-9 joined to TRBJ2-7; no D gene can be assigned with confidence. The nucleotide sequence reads TGTGCCAGCAGCTTAGGAGCCATAAGTTCCGAGCAGTACTTC. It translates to CASSLGAISSEQYF.